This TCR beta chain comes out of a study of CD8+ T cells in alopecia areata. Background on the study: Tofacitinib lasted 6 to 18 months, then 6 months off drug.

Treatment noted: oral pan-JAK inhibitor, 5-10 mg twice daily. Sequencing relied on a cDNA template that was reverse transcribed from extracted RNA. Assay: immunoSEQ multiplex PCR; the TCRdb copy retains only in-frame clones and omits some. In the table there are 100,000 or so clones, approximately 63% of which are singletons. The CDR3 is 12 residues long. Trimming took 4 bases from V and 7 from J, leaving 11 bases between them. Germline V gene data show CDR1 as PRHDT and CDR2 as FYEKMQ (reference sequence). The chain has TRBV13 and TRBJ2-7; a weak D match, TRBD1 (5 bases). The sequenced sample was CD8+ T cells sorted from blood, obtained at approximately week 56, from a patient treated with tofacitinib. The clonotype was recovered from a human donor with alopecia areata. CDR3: CASSYGHREQYF. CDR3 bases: TGTGCCAGCAGCTACGGACACAGGGAGCAGTACTTC. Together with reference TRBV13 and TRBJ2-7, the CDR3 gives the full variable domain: AAGVIQSPRHLIKEKRETATLKCYPIPRHDTVYWYQQGPGQDPQFLISFYEKMQSDKGSIPDRFSAQQFSDYHSELNMSSLELGDSALYFCASSYGHREQYFGPGTRLTVT.